This T cell receptor (beta chain) was identified during a study of T cell responses to AZD1222 COVID-19 vaccine. The wider study: Recipients boosted at about 4 weeks or about 12 weeks are pooled.

General study findings and limits: Receipt of two AZD1222 doses was followed by a rise in Spike-specific TCR breadth and depth. Clonal diversity was possibly underestimated, and the donors were mostly white British, with more females.

Regarding this clone: Antigen unknown.

V was clipped by 4 bases and J by 7 bases; unmatched bases: 7. This CDR3 spans 14 amino acids. Germline-derived CDR1 and CDR2 are SGHRS and YFSETQ. Assay used: immunoSEQ multiplex PCR; TCRdb lists only in-frame clones, some missing. The table lists about 120,000 clones, around 91% of them singletons. This sequence originates from an adult in good health. The chain employs TRBV5-1 and TRBJ2-1, with 8 positions matching TRBD1. The sample here was peripheral blood, taken on day 0 of AZD1222 vaccination. CDR3 protein: CASSPRTGLNEQFF. The CDR3 bases are TGCGCCAGCAGCCCCCGGACAGGGCTTAATGAGCAGTTCTTC.